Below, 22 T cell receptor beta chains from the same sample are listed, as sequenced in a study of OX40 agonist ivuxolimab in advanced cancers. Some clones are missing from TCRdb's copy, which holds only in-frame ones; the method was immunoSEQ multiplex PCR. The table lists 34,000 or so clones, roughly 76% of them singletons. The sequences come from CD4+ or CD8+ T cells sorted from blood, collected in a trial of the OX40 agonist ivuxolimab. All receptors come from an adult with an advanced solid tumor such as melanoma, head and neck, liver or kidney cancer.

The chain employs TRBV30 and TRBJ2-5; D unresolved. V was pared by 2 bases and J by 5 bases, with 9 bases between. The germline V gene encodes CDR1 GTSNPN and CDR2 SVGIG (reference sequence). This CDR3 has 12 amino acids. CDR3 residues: CAWSRELETQYF. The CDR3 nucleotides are TGTGCCTGGAGTAGGGAACTGGAGACCCAGTACTTC.

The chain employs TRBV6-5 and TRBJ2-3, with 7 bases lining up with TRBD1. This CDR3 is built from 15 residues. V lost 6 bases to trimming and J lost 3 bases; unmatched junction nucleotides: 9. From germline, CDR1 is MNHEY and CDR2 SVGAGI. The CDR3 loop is CASSYRGPGTDTQYF. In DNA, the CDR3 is TGTGCCAGCAGCTACAGGGGCCCGGGGACAGATACGCAGTATTTT.

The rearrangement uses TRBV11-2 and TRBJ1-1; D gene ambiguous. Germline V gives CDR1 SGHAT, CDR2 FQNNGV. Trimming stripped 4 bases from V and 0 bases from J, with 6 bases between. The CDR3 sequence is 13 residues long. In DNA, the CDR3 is TGTGCCAGCAGCTCCGGGATGAACACTGAAGCTTTCTTT. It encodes CASSSGMNTEAFF.

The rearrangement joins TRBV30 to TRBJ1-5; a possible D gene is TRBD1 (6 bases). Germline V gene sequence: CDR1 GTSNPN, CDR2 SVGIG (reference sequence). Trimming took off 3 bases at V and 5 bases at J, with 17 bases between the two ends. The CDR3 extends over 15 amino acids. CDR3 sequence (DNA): TGTGCCTGGAGCGCACCGGTGGGGGCCCATCAGCCCCAGCATTTT. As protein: CAWSAPVGAHQPQHF.

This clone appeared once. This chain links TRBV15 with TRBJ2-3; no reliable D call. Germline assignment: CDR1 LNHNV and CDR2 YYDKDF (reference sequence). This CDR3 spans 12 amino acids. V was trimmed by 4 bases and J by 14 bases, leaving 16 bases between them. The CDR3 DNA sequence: TGTGCCACCAGCAACTCCAACTTGGGTCCGTATTTT. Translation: CATSNSNLGPYF.

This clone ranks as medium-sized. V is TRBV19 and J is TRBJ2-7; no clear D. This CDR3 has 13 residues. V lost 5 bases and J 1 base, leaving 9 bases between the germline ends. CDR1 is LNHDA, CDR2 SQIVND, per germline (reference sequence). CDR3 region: CASSLTGSYEQYF. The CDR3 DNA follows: TGTGCCAGTAGTCTCACTGGTTCCTACGAGCAGTACTTC.

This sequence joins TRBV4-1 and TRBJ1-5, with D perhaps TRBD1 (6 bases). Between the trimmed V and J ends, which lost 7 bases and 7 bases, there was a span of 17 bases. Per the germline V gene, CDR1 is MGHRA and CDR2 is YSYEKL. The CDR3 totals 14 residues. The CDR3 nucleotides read TGCGCCAGCAACCACTTAGGGGGAGGACAGCCCCAGCATTTT. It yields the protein CASNHLGGGQPQHF.

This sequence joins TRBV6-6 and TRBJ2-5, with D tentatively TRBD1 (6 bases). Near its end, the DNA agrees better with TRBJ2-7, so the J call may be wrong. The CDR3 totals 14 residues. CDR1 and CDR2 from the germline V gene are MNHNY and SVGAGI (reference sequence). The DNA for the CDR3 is TGTGCCAGCAGTACAGGGCCTCGGTCCTACGAGCAGTACTTC. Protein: CASSTGPRSYEQYF.

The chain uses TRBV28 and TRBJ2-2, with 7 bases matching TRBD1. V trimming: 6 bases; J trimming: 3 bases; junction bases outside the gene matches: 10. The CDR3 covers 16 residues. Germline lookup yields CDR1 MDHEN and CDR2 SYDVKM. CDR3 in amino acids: CASRPTTGLDTGELFF. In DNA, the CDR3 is TGTGCCAGCAGGCCCACGACAGGGCTCGACACCGGGGAGCTGTTTTTT.

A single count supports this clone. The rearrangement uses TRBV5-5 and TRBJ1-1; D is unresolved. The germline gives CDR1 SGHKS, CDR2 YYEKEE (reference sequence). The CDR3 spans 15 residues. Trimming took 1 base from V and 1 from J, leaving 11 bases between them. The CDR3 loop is CASSLRLVANTEAFF. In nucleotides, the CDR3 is TGTGCCAGCAGCTTGCGGTTGGTAGCGAACACTGAAGCTTTCTTT.

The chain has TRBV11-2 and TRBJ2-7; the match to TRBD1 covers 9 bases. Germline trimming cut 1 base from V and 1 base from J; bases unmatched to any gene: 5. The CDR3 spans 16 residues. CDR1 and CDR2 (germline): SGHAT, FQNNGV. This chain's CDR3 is CASSLVSGTGSYEQYF. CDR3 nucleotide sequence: TGTGCCAGCAGCTTAGTCAGCGGGACAGGGTCCTACGAGCAGTACTTC.

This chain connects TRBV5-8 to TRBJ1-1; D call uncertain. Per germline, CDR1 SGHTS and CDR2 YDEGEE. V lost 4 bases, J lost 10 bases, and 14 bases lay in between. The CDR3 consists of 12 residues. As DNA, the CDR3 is TGTGCCAGCAGCCTGTTAAGGTCGCGAGCTTTCTTT. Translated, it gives CASSLLRSRAFF.

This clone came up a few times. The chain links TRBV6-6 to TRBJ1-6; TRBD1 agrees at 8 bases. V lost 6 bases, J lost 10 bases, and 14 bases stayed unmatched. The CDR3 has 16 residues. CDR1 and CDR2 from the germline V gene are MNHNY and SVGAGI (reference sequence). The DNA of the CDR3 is TGTGCCAGCAGCCCAGGACAGGGAATTTTAGGATCACCCCTCCACTTT. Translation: CASSPGQGILGSPLHF.

CDR3 amino acids: CASSLSQGVQYF. The CDR3 DNA is TGTGCCAGCAGCTTATCCCAGGGAGTGCAGTACTTC. The chain recombines TRBV7-2 with TRBJ2-7, with D perhaps assigned TRBD1 or TRBD2 (5 bases each). CDR3 length: 12 residues. Between the trimmed V and J ends, which lost 2 bases and 9 bases, there was a span of 11 bases. CDR1 and CDR2 from the germline V gene are SGHTA and FQGNSA.

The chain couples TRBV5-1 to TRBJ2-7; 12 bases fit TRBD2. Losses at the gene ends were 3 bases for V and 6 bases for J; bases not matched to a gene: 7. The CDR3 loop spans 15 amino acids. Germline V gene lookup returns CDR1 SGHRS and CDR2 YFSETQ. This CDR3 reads CASSWARLAGAEQYF. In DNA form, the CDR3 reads TGCGCCAGCAGCTGGGCAAGACTAGCGGGGGCCGAGCAGTACTTC.

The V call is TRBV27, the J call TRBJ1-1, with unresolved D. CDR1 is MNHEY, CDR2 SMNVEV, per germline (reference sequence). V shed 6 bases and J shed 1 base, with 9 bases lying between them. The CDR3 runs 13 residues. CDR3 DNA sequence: TGTGCCAGCAGGCCCGTAACGAACACTGAAGCTTTCTTT. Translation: CASRPVTNTEAFF.

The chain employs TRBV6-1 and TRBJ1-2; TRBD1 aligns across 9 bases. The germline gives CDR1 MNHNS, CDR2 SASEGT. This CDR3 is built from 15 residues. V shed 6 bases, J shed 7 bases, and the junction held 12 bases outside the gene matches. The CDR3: CASRPNPDRGGGYTF. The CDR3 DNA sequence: TGTGCCAGCAGGCCAAACCCGGACAGGGGAGGTGGCTACACCTTC.

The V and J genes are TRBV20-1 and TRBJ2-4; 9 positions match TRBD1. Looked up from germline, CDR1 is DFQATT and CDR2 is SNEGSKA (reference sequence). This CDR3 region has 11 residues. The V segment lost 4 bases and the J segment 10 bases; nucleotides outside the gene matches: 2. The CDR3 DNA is TGCAGTGCTAAAGGACAGGGGATTCAGTACTTC. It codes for CSAKGQGIQYF.

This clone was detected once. The chain's CDR3 is CASKRDRGLQETQYF. The CDR3 DNA reads TGTGCCAGTAAACGGGACAGGGGGCTACAAGAGACCCAGTACTTC. The chain combines TRBV5-4 with TRBJ2-5; 12 bases are shared with TRBD1. CDR3 size: 15 residues. Germline loops: CDR1 SGHNT, CDR2 YYREEE (reference sequence). V gave up 8 bases and J gave up 2 bases; unmatched junction bases: 7.

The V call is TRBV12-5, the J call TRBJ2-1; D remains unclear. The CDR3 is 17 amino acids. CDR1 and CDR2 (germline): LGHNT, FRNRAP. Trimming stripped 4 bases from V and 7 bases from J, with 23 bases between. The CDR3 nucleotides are TGTGCTAGTGGTTCCCGCTGGGGTCAGGATTTTCCTAATGAGCAGTTCTTC. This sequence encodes CASGSRWGQDFPNEQFF.

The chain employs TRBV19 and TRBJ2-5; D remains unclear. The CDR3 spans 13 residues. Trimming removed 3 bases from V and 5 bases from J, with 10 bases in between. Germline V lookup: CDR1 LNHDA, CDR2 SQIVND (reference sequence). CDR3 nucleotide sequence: TGTGCCAGTAGTATGATTGCAAAGGAGACCCAGTACTTC. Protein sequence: CASSMIAKETQYF.

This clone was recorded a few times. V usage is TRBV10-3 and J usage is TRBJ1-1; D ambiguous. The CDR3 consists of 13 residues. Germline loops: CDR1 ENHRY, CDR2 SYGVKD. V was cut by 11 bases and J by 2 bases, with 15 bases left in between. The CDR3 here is CAAARTDNTEAFF. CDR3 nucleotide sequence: TGTGCCGCCGCCCGGACCGATAACACTGAAGCTTTCTTT.